One sample yielded the 2 T cell receptor beta chains listed below, sequenced in a study of CD8 T cells in Susac syndrome. About 0.45 to 1 ug RNA was reverse transcribed with random hexamers. In TCRdb, the immunoSEQ multiplex PCR reads were re-called with MiXCR into one record per CDR3 protein. This table holds some 100,000 distinct CDR3 sequences, about nine tenths found once. Input material: CD4+ T cells from PBMCs. The source of these receptors is a human donor in good health.

The rearrangement joins TRBV11-2 to TRBJ1-6; no definite D call. Trimming pared 5 bases from V and 5 bases from J, leaving 13 bases between. The CDR3 totals 15 residues. CDR1 is SGHAT and CDR2 is FQNNGV in the germline V gene. CDR3 sequence: CASSLGGLDNSPLHF. CDR3 DNA: TGTGCCAGCAGCCTCGGCGGGCTCGATAATTCACCCCTCCACTTT.

There are a few counts of this clonotype. The gene calls are TRBV7-3 and TRBJ2-1, with 11 bases that match TRBD2. Germline lookup yields CDR1 SGHTA and CDR2 FQGTGA. There are 15 residues in the CDR3. Trimming at V came to 5 bases and at J to 5 bases, leaving 5 bases not matched to a gene. As DNA, the CDR3 is TGTGCCAGCAGCATACTAGCGGGGGCCCACAATGAGCAGTTCTTC. Translation gives CASSILAGAHNEQFF.